This T cell receptor beta chain originates from a study of spatial heterogeneity in lung cancer. TCRdb re-derived calls from the 5' RACE reads in MiXCR, one entry per CDR3 protein. The sample lists 70,000 to 90,000 distinct CDR3 sequences, about 14% occurring once. This clonotype has a count of ten or more. Specified time point: sample taken at primary tumor resection. Without sorting, whole RNA was sequenced from tumor, nontumor lung or frozen PBMC. Samples came from 65 to 75 TRACERx patients with untreated early-stage lung cancer. CDR3 size: 14 residues. The germline V gene encodes CDR1 MGHRA and CDR2 YSYEKL. V was clipped by 3 bases and J by 1 base, with 9 bases between them.

This clonotype was sampled from a male donor with early-stage non-small cell lung cancer. Sequenced here: PBMCs, sampled at surgery. This chain connects TRBV4-1 to TRBJ1-1; no clear D. The CDR3 coding sequence is TGCGCCAGCAGCCATTACGTGGGGAACACTGAAGCTTTCTTT. This encodes CASSHYVGNTEAFF.